Below, 27 T cell receptor beta chains from the same sample are listed, as sequenced in a study of blood T cells in healthy people across ages. A J-beta primer mix and a sample-barcoded 5' primer were used in a second PCR of roughly 6 to 11 cycles. One entry per CDR3 protein results from TCRdb running MiXCR on the 5' RACE reads. The table records about 1.4 million distinct CDR3 sequences, 59% of them present only once. The sample taken for sequencing was blood. These receptors were taken from a man between 18 and 35 years old in good health.

The genes are TRBV4-1 and TRBJ2-1; D uncertain. The CDR3 is 12 residues long. The V end was cut by 3 bases, the J end by 9 bases, with 9 bases between. Germline V gene sequence: CDR1 MGHRA, CDR2 YSYEKL. The CDR3 sequence is CASSHYTGEQFF. The DNA of the CDR3 is TGCGCCAGCAGCCACTACACGGGTGAGCAGTTCTTC.

This chain connects TRBV14 to TRBJ2-2; D is undetermined. Trimming removed 0 bases from V and 2 bases from J, with 13 bases in between. This CDR3 is 17 amino acids long. From germline, CDR1 is SGHDN and CDR2 FVKESK. For the CDR3, the DNA is TGTGCCAGCAGCCAAGAATTCTCGATCCTTAACACCGGGGAGCTGTTTTTT. This codes for CASSQEFSILNTGELFF.

DNA of the CDR3: TGTGCCATCACGGACGGACCCCTCGCCGAGCAGTACTTC. Translation: CAITDGPLAEQYF. The gene calls are TRBV10-3 and TRBJ2-7; no reliable D call. CDR3 size: 13 residues. Trimming stripped 7 bases from V and 6 bases from J, with 16 bases between. Germline CDR1 ENHRY, CDR2 SYGVKD.

The chain joins TRBV29-1 to TRBJ1-4, with D unresolved. This CDR3 is 14 amino acids long. Trimming pared 5 bases from V and 7 bases from J, leaving 17 bases between. Germline CDR1 is SQVTM and CDR2 is ANQGSEA. The CDR3 sequence: CSVSPPGLVEKLFF. The CDR3 region has the DNA TGCAGCGTTTCCCCTCCGGGCCTCGTTGAAAAACTGTTTTTT.

V and J are TRBV20-1 and TRBJ1-1; D gene uncertain. Germline V gene lookup returns CDR1 DFQATT and CDR2 SNEGSKA (reference sequence). V was clipped by 4 bases and J by 9 bases, with 6 bases between them. This CDR3 comprises 9 residues. CDR3 in amino acids: CSATNQAFF. Here the CDR3 DNA reads TGCAGTGCTACAAATCAAGCTTTCTTT.

This clonotype was seen a few times. The chain uses TRBV7-9 and TRBJ2-7; D call uncertain. CDR3 length: 13 amino acids. Deletions cut 8 bases from V and 0 bases from J, with 11 bases between. From germline, CDR1 is SEHNR and CDR2 FQNEAQ (reference sequence). The CDR3 sequence: CASRAGDSYEQYF. The CDR3 DNA reads as TGTGCCAGCCGGGCTGGCGACTCCTACGAGCAGTACTTC.

The V call is TRBV9, the J call TRBJ1-6; possibly TRBD1 for D (6 bases). Germline-derived CDR1 and CDR2 are SGDLS and YYNGEE. The V end lost 3 bases, the J end lost 10 bases, and 14 bases lay between the germline ends. The CDR3 has 14 residues. The CDR3 here is CASSALNGGSPLHF. The CDR3 coding sequence is TGTGCCAGCAGCGCCCTAAACGGGGGCTCACCCCTCCACTTT.

In its sample, this clonotype was seen a few times. This rearrangement joins TRBV15 to TRBJ2-1; 7 bases line up with TRBD2. In germline, CDR1 is LNHNV, CDR2 YYDKDF (reference sequence). V lost 2 bases to trimming and J lost 8 bases; unmatched junction nucleotides: 12. The CDR3 is made up of 16 amino acids. The CDR3 DNA reads TGTGCCACCAGCAGACTCCCAGCGGGGCAGTTTGATGAGCAGTTCTTC. It codes for CATSRLPAGQFDEQFF.

The chain has TRBV20-1 and TRBJ2-1; D remains unclear. V was clipped by 5 bases and J by 4 bases, with 15 bases between them. CDR3 size: 14 residues. CDR1 and CDR2 from the germline V gene are DFQATT and SNEGSKA (reference sequence). This CDR3 is CSASPSGPYNEQFF. The CDR3, as DNA: TGCAGTGCTTCGCCCTCGGGCCCTTACAATGAGCAGTTCTTC.

This clonotype has only a few counts. The J gene is TRBJ2-7, the V gene TRBV20-1; a weak D match, TRBD1 (5 bases). The J call may not be correct, given that the DNA end is closer to TRBJ2-5. The CDR3 consists of 14 residues. CDR1 and CDR2 from the germline V gene are DFQATT and SNEGSKA (reference sequence). The DNA of the CDR3 is TGCAGTGCTAGGGTATTAGGGGTGGTCGAGACCCAGTACTTC. Translated: CSARVLGVVETQYF.

This clonotype came up a few times. The rearrangement joins TRBV4-1 to TRBJ2-7, with TRBD2 matching over 9 bases. The V gene end was trimmed by 1 base and the J gene end by 2 bases; junction bases not matched to a gene: 6. The CDR3 totals 16 residues. Germline CDR1 and CDR2: MGHRA and YSYEKL. CDR3 protein: CASSQVPSGATYEQYF. The CDR3 DNA is TGCGCCAGCAGCCAAGTCCCTAGCGGGGCTACCTACGAGCAGTACTTC.

The chain has TRBV12-3 or TRBV12-4 and TRBJ2-1; TRBD2 is a possible D gene (6 bases). Deletions cut 3 bases from V and 5 bases from J, with 17 bases between. This CDR3 contains 16 residues. CDR3 protein: CASSFPVWREDNEQFF. In DNA, the CDR3 is TGTGCCAGCAGTTTCCCGGTTTGGCGGGAAGACAATGAGCAGTTCTTC.

This chain links TRBV20-1 with TRBJ2-3, with D perhaps TRBD2 (5 bases). Trimming took 1 base from V and 6 from J, leaving 14 bases between them. Germline V gives CDR1 DFQATT, CDR2 SNEGSKA (reference sequence). CDR3 size: 14 residues. DNA for the CDR3: TGCAGTGCTAGAGGAAGGGAGTTAGAGGATACGCAGTATTTT. Amino acids: CSARGRELEDTQYF.

A few counts support this clonotype. The chain recombines TRBV7-9 with TRBJ2-1; TRBD2 matches 13 bases. CDR3 length: 15 amino acids. Germline V lookup: CDR1 SEHNR, CDR2 FQNEAQ (reference sequence). The J segment lost 5 bases and the V segment lost 6 bases, leaving 4 bases of the junction unmatched. CDR3 amino acids: CASRRTSGGNNEQFF. DNA of the CDR3: TGTGCCAGCAGACGGACTAGCGGGGGAAACAATGAGCAGTTCTTC.

The rearrangement links TRBV12-3 or TRBV12-4 to TRBJ2-1; no clear D. The CDR3 consists of 16 residues. V lost 6 bases to trimming and J lost 5 bases, with 20 bases between them. The chain's CDR3 is CASSPPGGGSHNEQFF. For the CDR3, the DNA is TGTGCCAGCAGCCCACCGGGTGGCGGAAGCCACAATGAGCAGTTCTTC.

In this sample, this clonotype turned up a few times. This sequence joins TRBV25-1 and TRBJ1-1, with 8 bases lining up with TRBD1. The CDR3 totals 17 residues. In germline, CDR1 is MGHDK, CDR2 SYGVNS. The junction had 11 bases not matched to a gene; V was cut back by 5 bases and J by 0 bases. CDR3 protein: CASSPPGTGTMNTEAFF. As DNA, the CDR3 is TGTGCCAGCAGTCCTCCGGGGACAGGAACCATGAACACTGAAGCTTTCTTT.

A few counts support this clonotype. CDR3 protein: CASSEGGFNYGYTF. In nucleotides, the CDR3 is TGTGCCAGCAGCGAAGGGGGCTTTAACTATGGCTACACCTTC. This chain uses TRBV9 with TRBJ1-2; 7 bases line up with TRBD1. Germline V gene lookup returns CDR1 SGDLS and CDR2 YYNGEE. This CDR3 is built from 14 residues. V dropped 3 bases and J dropped 1; count of bases not matched to a gene: 3.

This clonotype occurred a few times. This chain joins TRBV4-1 and TRBJ1-1, with unresolved D. Germline lookup yields CDR1 MGHRA and CDR2 YSYEKL. V lost 3 bases and J lost 4, with 15 bases in between. CDR3 length: 15 residues. CDR3: CASSQGNRLGTEAFF. In nucleotides, the CDR3 is TGCGCCAGCAGCCAGGGTAATAGGCTTGGCACTGAAGCTTTCTTT.

This clonotype was found a few times. The V and J genes are TRBV27 and TRBJ2-6; no clear D gene. The V gene's germline CDR1 is MNHEY and CDR2 SMNVEV (reference sequence). CDR3 size: 15 residues. Trimming stripped 4 bases from V and 0 bases from J, with 7 bases between. CDR3 sequence: CASSWQVSGANVLTF. The CDR3 DNA reads TGTGCCAGCAGTTGGCAGGTCTCTGGGGCCAACGTCCTGACTTTC. Together with reference TRBV27 and TRBJ2-6, the CDR3 gives the full variable domain: EAQVTQNPRYLITVTGKKLTVTCSQNMNHEYMSWYRQDPGLGLRQIYYSMNVEVTDKGDVPEGYKVSRKEKRNFPLILESPSPNQTSLYFCASSWQVSGANVLTFGAGSRLTVL.

The table lists this clonotype with a few counts. V and J are TRBV18 and TRBJ1-6; D uncertain. Germline V gene data show CDR1 as KGHSH and CDR2 as LQKENI. V lost 6 bases to trimming and J lost 9 bases, with 12 bases between them. This CDR3 is 13 amino acids long. Written as DNA, the CDR3 is TGTGCCAGCTCGCCATCGAGTAGTTCACCCCTCCACTTT. Its translation: CASSPSSSSPLHF.

The chain recombines TRBV7-6 with TRBJ2-5; D is undetermined. V dropped 3 bases and J dropped 10 bases, with 12 bases sitting between them. Germline CDR1 reads SGHVS; CDR2 reads FNYEAQ. This CDR3 contains 12 residues. CDR3 bases: TGTGCCAGCAGCTTTGAGGCTAGGGTCCAGTACTTC. Translating gives CASSFEARVQYF. The full variable domain, completed using reference TRBV7-6 and TRBJ2-5, is GAGVSQSPRYKVTKRGQDVALRCDPISGHVSLYWYRQALGQGPEFLTYFNYEAQQDKSGLPNDRFSAERPEGSISTLTIQRTEQRDSAMYRCASSFEARVQYFGPGTRLLVL.

This chain joins TRBV27 and TRBJ1-2; 8 bases are shared with TRBD1. CDR3 size: 12 residues. The germline gives CDR1 MNHEY, CDR2 SMNVEV (reference sequence). V was clipped by 7 bases and J by 4 bases; unmatched bases: 2. The CDR3 here is CASMDRAYGYTF. The CDR3 nucleotides are TGTGCCAGCATGGACAGGGCCTATGGCTACACCTTC.

This chain uses TRBV11-2 with TRBJ2-3; 12 bases map to TRBD2. Germline loops: CDR1 SGHAT, CDR2 FQNNGV. The CDR3 runs 17 residues. V lost 3 bases and J lost 0; bases outside the gene matches: 4. CDR3 bases: TGTGCCAGCAGCTTTACTAGCGGGGGGCGAAGCACAGATACGCAGTATTTT. Protein product: CASSFTSGGRSTDTQYF.

This sequence joins TRBV19 and TRBJ2-6; no firm D call. Trimming left V 6 bases short and J 3 bases short, with 6 bases between. The CDR3 consists of 13 residues. Germline V gene data show CDR1 as LNHDA and CDR2 as SQIVND (reference sequence). CDR3 residues: CASSYFGANVLTF. As DNA, the CDR3 is TGTGCCAGTAGCTACTTTGGGGCCAACGTCCTGACTTTC.

This clonotype came up a few times. The chain is built from TRBV3-1 and TRBJ2-5; TRBD2 agrees at 10 bases. In germline, CDR1 is LGHDT, CDR2 YNNKEL (reference sequence). The CDR3 is made up of 16 amino acids. Trimming at V came to 3 bases and at J to 2 bases, leaving 6 bases not matched to a gene. The CDR3 DNA sequence: TGTGCCAGCAGCCACGGATTACTAGCGGGGCAAGAGACCCAGTACTTC. Its translation: CASSHGLLAGQETQYF.

This clonotype was counted only a few times. The gene calls are TRBV12-3 or TRBV12-4 and TRBJ2-5; D uncertain. This CDR3 is built from 13 residues. Trimming removed 3 bases from V and 4 bases from J, with 9 bases in between. CDR3 nucleotides: TGTGCCAGCAGTTTTTCAGGTCCAGAGACCCAGTACTTC. Its translation: CASSFSGPETQYF.

This sequence joins TRBV12-3 or TRBV12-4 and TRBJ1-1, with a possible D match to TRBD1 (5 bases). The V gene lost 4 bases and the J gene lost 12 bases, with 18 bases spanning the gap. The CDR3 is 13 residues long. CDR3 bases: TGTGCCAGCAGTTACCTCTCGGGGGGTACGTCTTTCTTT. Translating it yields CASSYLSGGTSFF.